One and the same sample provided the 22 T cell receptor beta chains below, sequenced in a study of cytomegalovirus exposure and HLA in healthy donors (dated by TCRdb to about 2017). The library relied on the immunoSEQ multiplex PCR assay. A mixture of 60 forward primers for TCR Vbeta segments and 13 reverse primers for TCR Jbeta segments was used in the multiplex PCR. TCRdb provides this immuneACCESS table in a form limited to in-frame rearrangements. Some clones are lacking; in checked studies, under half of them reflect an unresolved V gene, and why the rest are absent is not known. The sample yields 110,000 or so clones; approximately 80% were counted once. The top ten clonotypes cover approximately 6.3% of the sample. The sample comprised PBMCs. The receptors derive from a man in his late teens or twenties in good health and CMV-seropositive.

The chain employs TRBV29-1 and TRBJ2-1; 13 nucleotides align to TRBD2. CDR1 and CDR2 (germline): SQVTM, ANQGSEA. V lost 7 bases, J lost 1 base, and 7 bases stayed unmatched. CDR3 size: 16 residues. CDR3 in amino acids: CSAVGGLAGSYNEQFF. The CDR3 DNA reads TGCAGCGCGGTAGGGGGACTAGCGGGATCCTACAATGAGCAGTTCTTC.

The sample holds one count of this clone. This sequence joins TRBV7-2 and TRBJ1-1; TRBD1 might be the D (5 bases). CDR1 is SGHTA, CDR2 FQGNSA, per germline. Trimming pared 3 bases from V and 2 bases from J, leaving 13 bases between. The CDR3 consists of 15 residues. The CDR3 nucleotides are TGTGCCAGCAGCTTGAGTGGGTGGGGCAACACTGAAGCTTTCTTT. This translates into CASSLSGWGNTEAFF.

The genes are TRBV9 and TRBJ2-7; a possible D gene is TRBD1 (5 bases). The germline V gene has CDR1 SGDLS and CDR2 YYNGEE. The length of the CDR3 is 14 residues. The V and J ends lost 0 bases and 3 bases respectively, with 10 bases between them. The CDR3 bases are TGTGCCAGCAGCGTAGGCAGGGCAGGCTACGAGCAGTACTTC. Its protein product is CASSVGRAGYEQYF.

The V and J genes are TRBV11-2 and TRBJ1-2, with 7 bases that match TRBD1. V was pared by 5 bases and J by 2 bases, with 2 bases of the junction left unmatched. This CDR3 has 13 amino acids. The germline CDR1 and CDR2 sequences are SGHAT and FQNNGV. The CDR3 DNA reads TGTGCCAGCAGCCCGGACAGGAACTATGGCTACACCTTC. Its translation: CASSPDRNYGYTF.

This chain connects TRBV11-3 to TRBJ2-5, with 9 positions matching TRBD1. CDR1 and CDR2 (germline): SGHNT, YENEEA. V lost 0 bases, J lost 5 bases, and 7 bases stayed unmatched. This CDR3 region has 16 residues. CDR3 protein: CASSLDGTGSRETQYF. The CDR3 DNA reads TGTGCCAGCAGCTTAGATGGGACAGGGTCAAGGGAGACCCAGTACTTC.

The chain employs TRBV6-1 and TRBJ1-5; 7 nucleotides agree with TRBD1. Germline CDR1 reads MNHNS; CDR2 reads SASEGT. The junction had 0 bases not matched to a gene; V was cut back by 6 bases and J by 1 base. This CDR3 is 13 amino acids long. CDR3 DNA sequence: TGTGCCAGCAGGGGACAGAGCAATCAGCCCCAGCATTTT. Translation gives CASRGQSNQPQHF.

The CDR3 loop is CASSVLSGRNEQYF. CDR3 nucleotide sequence: TGTGCCAGCAGTGTTCTATCAGGAAGAAACGAGCAGTACTTC. The gene calls are TRBV2 and TRBJ2-5, with no clear D. The last part of the DNA fits TRBJ2-7 better; the J call may be wrong. The CDR3 consists of 14 residues. Per the germline V gene, CDR1 is SNHLY and CDR2 is FYNNEI.

This chain joins TRBV6-5 and TRBJ1-2; possible D gene TRBD1, 5 bases. The CDR3 extends over 12 amino acids. CDR1 is MNHEY and CDR2 is SVGAGI in the germline V gene. With 8 bases removed from V and 4 bases from J, the gap between germline ends came to 11 bases. The CDR3 DNA is TGTGCCAGCGGTGGGGCTATCTATGGCTACACCTTC. Protein product: CASGGAIYGYTF.

V and J are TRBV9 and TRBJ1-1; D uncertain. The CDR3 spans 18 residues. In germline, CDR1 is SGDLS, CDR2 YYNGEE. V dropped 3 bases and J dropped 4 bases, with 25 bases sitting between them. The CDR3 DNA reads TGTGCCAGCAGCGGACACATCGGTCGCGGGGTAGGCGGCACTGAAGCTTTCTTT. This encodes CASSGHIGRGVGGTEAFF.

This chain connects TRBV19 to TRBJ1-6; D is uncertain. This CDR3 region has 13 residues. CDR1 LNHDA and CDR2 SQIVND come from the germline V gene (reference sequence). The CDR3 spells CASGRVANSPLHF. In DNA form, the CDR3 reads TGTGCTTCCGGAAGGGTAGCGAATTCACCCCTCCACTTT.

This chain joins TRBV30 and TRBJ1-5, with D unresolved. Trimming took 0 bases from V and 2 from J, leaving 14 bases between them. CDR3 length equals 16 residues. Looked up from germline, CDR1 is GTSNPN and CDR2 is SVGIG (reference sequence). The CDR3 here is CAWSVRAAGGNQPQHF. CDR3 coding DNA: TGTGCCTGGAGTGTAAGGGCGGCCGGGGGCAATCAGCCCCAGCATTTT.

The V call is TRBV5-6, the J call TRBJ1-1; TRBD1 is a possible D gene (5 bases). Trimming took 3 bases from V and 1 from J, leaving 10 bases between them. The CDR3 length is 14 residues. CDR1 is SGHDT and CDR2 is YYEEEE in the germline V gene. CDR3 residues: CASSWVGQNTEAFF. For the CDR3, the DNA is TGTGCCAGCAGCTGGGTGGGGCAGAACACTGAAGCTTTCTTT.

CDR3 DNA: TGCGCCAGCAGCCTAGCTGAACCGACACACTACGAGCAGTACTTC. Translating gives CASSLAEPTHYEQYF. The chain has TRBV5-1 and TRBJ2-7; possible D gene TRBD2, 5 bases. Germline-derived CDR1 and CDR2 are SGHRS and YFSETQ. CDR3 length: 15 residues. Trimming removed 4 bases at V and 3 bases at J, with 17 bases between.

In its sample, this clone was seen a few times. The chain is built from TRBV5-8 and TRBJ1-1, with D possibly TRBD1 on 5 matching bases. CDR1 is SGHTS, CDR2 YDEGEE, per germline. The CDR3 loop spans 17 amino acids. Deletions cut 4 bases from V and 1 base from J, with 20 bases between. The CDR3 DNA follows: TGTGCCAGCAGCCCGATTGTTCGGACATCATCGAACACTGAAGCTTTCTTT. This codes for CASSPIVRTSSNTEAFF.

The rearrangement joins TRBV30 to TRBJ2-1, with TRBD2 identical over 10 bases. The germline CDR1 and CDR2 sequences are GTSNPN and SVGIG (reference sequence). The length of the CDR3 is 14 residues. V was clipped by 4 bases and J by 1 base; unmatched bases: 1. CDR3 residues: CAWTSGGSYNEQFF. As DNA, the CDR3 is TGTGCCTGGACTAGCGGGGGTTCCTACAATGAGCAGTTCTTC.

The rearrangement uses TRBV11-2 and TRBJ2-1; tentative D call: TRBD2 (5 bases). The germline V and J ends were trimmed by 1 base and 2 bases, with 12 bases remaining between them. Germline V gene lookup returns CDR1 SGHAT and CDR2 FQNNGV. The CDR3 is 16 amino acids. The CDR3 nucleotides read TGTGCCAGCAGCTTAGGTGACGGAGGACCCTACAATGAGCAGTTCTTC. This encodes CASSLGDGGPYNEQFF.

The V call is TRBV19, the J call TRBJ1-3, with TRBD1 identical over 7 bases. The junction had 6 bases not matched to a gene; V was cut back by 2 bases and J by 2 bases. This CDR3 is built from 16 residues. The germline V gene has CDR1 LNHDA and CDR2 SQIVND (reference sequence). The DNA of the CDR3 is TGTGCCAGTAGTATACCCCGGACAGGTGCTGGAAACACCATATATTTT. Protein sequence: CASSIPRTGAGNTIYF.

This chain joins TRBV28 and TRBJ2-7; D may be TRBD2 (5 bases). The CDR3 totals 15 residues. Trimming removed 7 bases at V and 2 bases at J, with 18 bases between. The germline gives CDR1 MDHEN, CDR2 SYDVKM. For the CDR3, the DNA is TGTGCCAGCACATTCCTCGGGGAAGGGACCTACGAGCAGTACTTC. Its protein product is CASTFLGEGTYEQYF.

This clone has just one count. Its ends do not fully match the called genes, so a read error is possible. The V gene is TRBV7-6, the J gene TRBJ2-6; TRBD1 is a possible D gene (5 bases). The length of the CDR3 is 14 residues. CDR1 is SGHVS and CDR2 is FNYEAQ in the germline V gene. CDR3 sequence reads: CASSLEAGANGLTF. The CDR3, as DNA: TGTGCCAGCAGCTTAGAGGCTGGGGCCAACGGCCTGACTTTC.

Details on this clone: This is likely a read error, given that the CDR3 carries no conserved phenylalanine or tryptophan at its end. The genes are TRBV6-5 and TRBJ2-7; 8 bases line up with TRBD2. CDR1 is MNHEY, CDR2 SVGAGI, per germline. This CDR3 has 15 residues. J gave up 3 bases and V 0 bases, and 4 bases lay outside the gene matches. The CDR3 loop reads CASSYSSGAIYEQYL. Written as DNA, the CDR3 is TGTGCCAGCAGTTACTCTAGCGGGGCCATCTACGAGCAGTACCTC.

The chain carries TRBV6-5 and TRBJ2-1; D ambiguous. The CDR3 runs 13 residues. Per germline, CDR1 MNHEY and CDR2 SVGAGI. Trimming removed 0 bases at V and 8 bases at J, with 8 bases between. The CDR3 reads CASSYSLADEQFF. The CDR3 bases are TGTGCCAGCAGTTACTCTTTGGCCGATGAGCAGTTCTTC.

The CDR3 loop reads CATSRDWRDTYNEQFF. CDR3 sequence (DNA): TGTGCCACCAGCAGAGACTGGCGGGATACCTACAATGAGCAGTTCTTC. This rearrangement joins TRBV15 to TRBJ2-1, with D perhaps TRBD2 (6 bases). V lost 0 bases, J lost 2 bases, and 11 bases lay in between. CDR1 is LNHNV, CDR2 YYDKDF, per germline (reference sequence). The CDR3 has 16 amino acids.